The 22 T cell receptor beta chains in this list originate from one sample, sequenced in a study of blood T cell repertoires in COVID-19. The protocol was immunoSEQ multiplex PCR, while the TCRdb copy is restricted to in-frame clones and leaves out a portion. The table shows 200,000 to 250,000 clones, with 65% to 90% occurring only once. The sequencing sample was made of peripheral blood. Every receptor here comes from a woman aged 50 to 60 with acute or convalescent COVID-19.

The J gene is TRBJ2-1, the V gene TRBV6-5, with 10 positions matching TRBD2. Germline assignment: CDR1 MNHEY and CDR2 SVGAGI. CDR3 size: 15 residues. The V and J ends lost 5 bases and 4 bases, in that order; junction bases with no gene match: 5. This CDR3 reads CASSTRTSGYNEQFF. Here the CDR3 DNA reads TGTGCCAGCAGTACCCGGACTAGCGGATACAATGAGCAGTTCTTC.

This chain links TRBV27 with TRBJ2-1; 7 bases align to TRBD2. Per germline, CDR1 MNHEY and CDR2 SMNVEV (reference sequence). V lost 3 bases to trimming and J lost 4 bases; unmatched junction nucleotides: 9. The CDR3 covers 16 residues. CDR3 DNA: TGTGCCAGCAGTTTTTATGGGAGGGGATCTTACAATGAGCAGTTCTTC. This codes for CASSFYGRGSYNEQFF.

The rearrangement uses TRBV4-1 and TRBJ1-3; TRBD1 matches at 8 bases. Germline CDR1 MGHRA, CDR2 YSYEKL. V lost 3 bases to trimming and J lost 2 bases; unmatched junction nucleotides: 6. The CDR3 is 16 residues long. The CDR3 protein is CASSQTGVIPGNTIYF. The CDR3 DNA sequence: TGCGCCAGCAGCCAGACAGGGGTTATCCCTGGAAACACCATATATTTT.

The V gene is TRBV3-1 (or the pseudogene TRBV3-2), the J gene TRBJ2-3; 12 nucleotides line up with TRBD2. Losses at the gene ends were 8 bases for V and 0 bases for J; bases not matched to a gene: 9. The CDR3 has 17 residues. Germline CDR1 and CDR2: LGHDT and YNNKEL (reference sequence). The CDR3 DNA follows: TGTGCCAGCGGGGCGCTAGCGGGGGGGATTAGCACAGATACGCAGTATTTT. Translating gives CASGALAGGISTDTQYF.

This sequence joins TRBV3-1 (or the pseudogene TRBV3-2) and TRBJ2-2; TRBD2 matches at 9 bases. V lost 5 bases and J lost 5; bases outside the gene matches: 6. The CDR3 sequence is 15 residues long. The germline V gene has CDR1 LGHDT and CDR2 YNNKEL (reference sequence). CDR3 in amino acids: CASSSRLAETGELFF. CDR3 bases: TGTGCCAGCAGCTCACGACTAGCGGAGACCGGGGAGCTGTTTTTT.

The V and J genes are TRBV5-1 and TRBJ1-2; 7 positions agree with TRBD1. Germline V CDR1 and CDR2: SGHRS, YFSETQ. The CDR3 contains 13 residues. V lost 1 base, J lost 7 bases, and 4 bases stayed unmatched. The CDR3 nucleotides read TGCGCCAGCAGCTTGTGGACAGGCCTTGGCTACACCTTC. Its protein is CASSLWTGLGYTF.

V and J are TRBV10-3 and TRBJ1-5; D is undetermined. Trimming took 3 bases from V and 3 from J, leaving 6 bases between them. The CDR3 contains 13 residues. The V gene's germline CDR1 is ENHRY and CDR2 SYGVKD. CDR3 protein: CAISERDNQPQHF. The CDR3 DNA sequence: TGTGCCATCAGTGAACGGGACAATCAGCCCCAGCATTTT.

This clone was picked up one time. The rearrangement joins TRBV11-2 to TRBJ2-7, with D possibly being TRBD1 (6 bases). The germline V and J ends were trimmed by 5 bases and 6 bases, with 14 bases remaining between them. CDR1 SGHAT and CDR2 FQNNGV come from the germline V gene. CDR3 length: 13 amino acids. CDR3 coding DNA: TGTGCCAGCAGCAACGCCGGGACAATCGAGCAGTACTTC. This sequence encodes CASSNAGTIEQYF.

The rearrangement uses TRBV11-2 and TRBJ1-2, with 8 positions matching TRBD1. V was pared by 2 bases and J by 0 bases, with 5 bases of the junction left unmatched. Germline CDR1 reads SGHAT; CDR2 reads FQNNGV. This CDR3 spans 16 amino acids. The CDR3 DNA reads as TGTGCCAGCAGCTTAACTACAGGGGGAACTAACTATGGCTACACCTTC. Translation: CASSLTTGGTNYGYTF.

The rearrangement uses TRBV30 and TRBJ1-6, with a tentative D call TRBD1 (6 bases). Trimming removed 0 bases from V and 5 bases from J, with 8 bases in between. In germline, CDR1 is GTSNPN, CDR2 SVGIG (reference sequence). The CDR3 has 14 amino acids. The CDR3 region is CAWSVQGNNSPLHF. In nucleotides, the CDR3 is TGTGCCTGGAGTGTACAGGGCAATAATTCACCCCTCCACTTT.

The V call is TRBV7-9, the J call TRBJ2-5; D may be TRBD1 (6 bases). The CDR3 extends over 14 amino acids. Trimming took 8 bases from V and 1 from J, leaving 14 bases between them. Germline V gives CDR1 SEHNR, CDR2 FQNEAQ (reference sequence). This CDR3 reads CASPSGAAQETQYF. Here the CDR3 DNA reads TGTGCCAGCCCATCAGGGGCGGCCCAAGAGACCCAGTACTTC.

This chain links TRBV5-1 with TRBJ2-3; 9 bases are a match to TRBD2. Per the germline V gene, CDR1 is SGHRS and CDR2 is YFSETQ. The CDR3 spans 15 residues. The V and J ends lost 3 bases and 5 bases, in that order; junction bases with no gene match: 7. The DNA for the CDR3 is TGCGCCAGCAGCTCTGGCGGGGGGGCGGGAGATACGCAGTATTTT. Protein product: CASSSGGGAGDTQYF.

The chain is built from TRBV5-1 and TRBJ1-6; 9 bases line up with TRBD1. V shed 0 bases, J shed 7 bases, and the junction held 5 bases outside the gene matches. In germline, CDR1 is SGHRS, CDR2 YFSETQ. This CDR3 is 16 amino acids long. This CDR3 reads CASSLDPGQGNSPLHF. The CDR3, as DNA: TGCGCCAGCAGCTTGGACCCGGGACAGGGAAATTCACCCCTCCACTTT.

CDR3 nucleotide sequence: TGTGCCTGGAGTTCGGGGGGGAACTACAATGAGCAGTTCTTC. This encodes CAWSSGGNYNEQFF. The genes are TRBV30 and TRBJ2-1; 8 bases map to TRBD2. V shed 2 bases, J shed 3 bases, and the junction held 3 bases outside the gene matches. This CDR3 comprises 14 residues. Germline CDR1 GTSNPN, CDR2 SVGIG (reference sequence). The variable domain in full, with the rest retrieved from reference TRBV30 and TRBJ2-1, is SQTIHQWPATLVQPVGSPLSLECTVEGTSNPNLYWYRQAAGRGLQLLFYSVGIGQISSEVPQNLSASRPQDRQFILSSKKLLLSDSGFYLCAWSSGGNYNEQFFGPGTRLTVL.

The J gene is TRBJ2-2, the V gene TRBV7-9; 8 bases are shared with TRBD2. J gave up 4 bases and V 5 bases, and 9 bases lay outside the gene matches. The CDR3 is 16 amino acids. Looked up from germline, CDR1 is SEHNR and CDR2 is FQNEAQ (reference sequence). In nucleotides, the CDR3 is TGTGCCAGCAGCCACAAGCGGGAGTGGATCACCGGGGAGCTGTTTTTT. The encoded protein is CASSHKREWITGELFF. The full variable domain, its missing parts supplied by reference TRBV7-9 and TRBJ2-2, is DTGVSQNPRHKITKRGQNVTFRCDPISEHNRLYWYRQTLGQGPEFLTYFQNEAQLEKSRLLSDRFSAERPKGSFSTLEIQRTEQGDSAMYLCASSHKREWITGELFFGEGSRLTVL.

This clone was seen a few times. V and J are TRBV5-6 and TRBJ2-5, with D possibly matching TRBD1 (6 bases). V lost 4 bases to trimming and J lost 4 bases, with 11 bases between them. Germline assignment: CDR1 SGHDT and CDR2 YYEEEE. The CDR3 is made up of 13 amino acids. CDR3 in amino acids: CASSNPDRETQYF. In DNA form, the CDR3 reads TGTGCCAGCAGCAATCCGGACAGAGAGACCCAGTACTTC.

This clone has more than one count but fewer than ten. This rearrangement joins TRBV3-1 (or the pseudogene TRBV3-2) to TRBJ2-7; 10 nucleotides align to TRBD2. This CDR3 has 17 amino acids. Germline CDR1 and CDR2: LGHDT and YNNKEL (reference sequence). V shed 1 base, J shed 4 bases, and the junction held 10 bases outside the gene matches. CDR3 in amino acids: CASSQALQAGGPYEQYF. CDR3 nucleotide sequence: TGTGCCAGCAGCCAAGCGCTTCAAGCGGGAGGGCCTTACGAGCAGTACTTC.

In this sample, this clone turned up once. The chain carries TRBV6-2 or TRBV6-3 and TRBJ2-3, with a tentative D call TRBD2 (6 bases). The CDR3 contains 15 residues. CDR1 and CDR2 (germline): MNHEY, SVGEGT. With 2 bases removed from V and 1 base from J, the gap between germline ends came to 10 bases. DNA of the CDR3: TGTGCCAGCAGTTACCTCGGCGGGGGCACAGATACGCAGTATTTT. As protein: CASSYLGGGTDTQYF.

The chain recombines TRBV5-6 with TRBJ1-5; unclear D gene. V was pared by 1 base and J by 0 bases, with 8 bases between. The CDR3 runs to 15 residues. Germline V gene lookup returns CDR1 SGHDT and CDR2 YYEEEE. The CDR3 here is CASSLLAASNQPQHF. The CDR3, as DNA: TGTGCCAGCAGCTTGCTGGCGGCTAGCAATCAGCCCCAGCATTTT.

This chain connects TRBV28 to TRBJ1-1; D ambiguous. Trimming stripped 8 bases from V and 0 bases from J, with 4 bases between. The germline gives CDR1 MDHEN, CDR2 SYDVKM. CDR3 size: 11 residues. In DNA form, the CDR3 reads TGTGCCAGCGAGGTGAACACTGAAGCTTTCTTT. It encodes CASEVNTEAFF.

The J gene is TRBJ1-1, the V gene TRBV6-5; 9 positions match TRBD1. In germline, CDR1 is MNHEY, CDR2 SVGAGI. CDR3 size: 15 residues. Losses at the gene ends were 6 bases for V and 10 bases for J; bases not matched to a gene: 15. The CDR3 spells CASSSPGQGATTAFF. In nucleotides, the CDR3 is TGTGCCAGCAGCAGCCCGGGACAGGGTGCCACTACAGCTTTCTTT.

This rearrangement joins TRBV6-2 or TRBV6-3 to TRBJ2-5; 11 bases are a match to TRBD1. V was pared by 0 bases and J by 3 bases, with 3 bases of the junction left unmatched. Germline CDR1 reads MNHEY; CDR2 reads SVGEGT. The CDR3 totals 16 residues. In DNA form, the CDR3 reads TGTGCCAGCAGTTACTCGAGGACAGGGGGCAAAGAGACCCAGTACTTC. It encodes CASSYSRTGGKETQYF.